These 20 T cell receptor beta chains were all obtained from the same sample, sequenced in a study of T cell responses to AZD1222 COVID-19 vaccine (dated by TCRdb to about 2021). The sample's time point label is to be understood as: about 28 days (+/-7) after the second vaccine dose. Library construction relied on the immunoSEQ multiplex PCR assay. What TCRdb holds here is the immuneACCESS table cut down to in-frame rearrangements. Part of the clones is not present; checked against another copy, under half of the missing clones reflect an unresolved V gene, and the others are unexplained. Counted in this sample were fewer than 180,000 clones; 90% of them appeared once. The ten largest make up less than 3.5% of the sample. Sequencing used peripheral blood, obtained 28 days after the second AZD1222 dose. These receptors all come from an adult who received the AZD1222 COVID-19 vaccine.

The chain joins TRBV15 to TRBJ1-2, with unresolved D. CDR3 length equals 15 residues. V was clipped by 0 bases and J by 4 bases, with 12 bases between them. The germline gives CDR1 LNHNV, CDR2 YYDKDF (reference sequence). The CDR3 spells CATSRENGRSYGYTF. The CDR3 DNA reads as TGTGCCACCAGCAGAGAGAACGGCAGATCCTATGGCTACACCTTC.

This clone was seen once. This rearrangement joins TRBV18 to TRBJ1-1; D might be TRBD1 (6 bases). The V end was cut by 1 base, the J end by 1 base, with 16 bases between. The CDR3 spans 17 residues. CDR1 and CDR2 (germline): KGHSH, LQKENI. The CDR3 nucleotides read TGTGCCAGCTCACCACAGCCCAGGGGCGTTTCGAACACTGAAGCTTTCTTT. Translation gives CASSPQPRGVSNTEAFF.

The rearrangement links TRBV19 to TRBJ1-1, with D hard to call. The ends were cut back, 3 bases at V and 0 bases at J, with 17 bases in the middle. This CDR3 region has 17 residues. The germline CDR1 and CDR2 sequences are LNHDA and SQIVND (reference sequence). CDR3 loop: CASSMSMPGGLNTEAFF. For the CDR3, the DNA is TGTGCCAGTAGTATGTCCATGCCAGGAGGATTGAACACTGAAGCTTTCTTT.

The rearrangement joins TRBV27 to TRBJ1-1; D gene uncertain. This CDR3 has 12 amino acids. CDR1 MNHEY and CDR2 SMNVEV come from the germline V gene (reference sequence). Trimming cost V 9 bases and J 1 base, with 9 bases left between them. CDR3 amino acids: CASGTRNTEAFF. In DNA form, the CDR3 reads TGTGCCAGTGGAACACGGAACACTGAAGCTTTCTTT.

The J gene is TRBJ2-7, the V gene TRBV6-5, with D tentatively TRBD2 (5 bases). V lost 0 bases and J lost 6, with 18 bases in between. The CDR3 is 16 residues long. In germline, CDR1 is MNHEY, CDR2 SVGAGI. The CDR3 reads CASSYSLNSQRSEQYF. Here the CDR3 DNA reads TGTGCCAGCAGTTACTCCTTGAACAGTCAGCGGAGCGAGCAGTACTTC.

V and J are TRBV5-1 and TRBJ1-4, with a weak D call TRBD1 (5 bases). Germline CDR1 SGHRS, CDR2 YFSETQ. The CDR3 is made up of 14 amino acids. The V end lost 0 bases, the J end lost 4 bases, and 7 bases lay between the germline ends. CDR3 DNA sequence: TGCGCCAGCAGCTTGGCAGGGATTAATGAAAAACTGTTTTTT. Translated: CASSLAGINEKLFF.

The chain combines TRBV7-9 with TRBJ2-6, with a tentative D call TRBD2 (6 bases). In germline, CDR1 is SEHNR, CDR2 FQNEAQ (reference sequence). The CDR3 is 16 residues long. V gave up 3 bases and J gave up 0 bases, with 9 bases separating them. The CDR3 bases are TGTGCCAGCAGCTTGGGACTGAACTCTGGGGCCAACGTCCTGACTTTC. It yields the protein CASSLGLNSGANVLTF.

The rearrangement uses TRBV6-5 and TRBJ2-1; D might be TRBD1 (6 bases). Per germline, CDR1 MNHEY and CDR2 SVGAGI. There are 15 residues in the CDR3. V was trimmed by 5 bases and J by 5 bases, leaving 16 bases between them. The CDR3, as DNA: TGTGCCAGCAGTACCGTGGGACAAGGAAACAATGAGCAGTTCTTC. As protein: CASSTVGQGNNEQFF.

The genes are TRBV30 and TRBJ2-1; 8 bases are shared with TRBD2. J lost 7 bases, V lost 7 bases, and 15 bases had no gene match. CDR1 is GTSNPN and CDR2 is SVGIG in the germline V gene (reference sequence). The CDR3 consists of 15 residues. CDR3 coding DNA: TGTGCCTCTAGAGAAACCGGGACTAGAGTAAATGAGCAGTTCTTC. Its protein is CASRETGTRVNEQFF.

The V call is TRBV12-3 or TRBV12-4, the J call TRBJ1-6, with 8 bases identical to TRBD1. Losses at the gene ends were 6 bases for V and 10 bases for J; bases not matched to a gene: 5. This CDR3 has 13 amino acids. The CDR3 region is CASSWTGKSPLHF. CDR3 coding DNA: TGTGCCAGCAGCTGGACAGGGAAGTCACCCCTCCACTTT.

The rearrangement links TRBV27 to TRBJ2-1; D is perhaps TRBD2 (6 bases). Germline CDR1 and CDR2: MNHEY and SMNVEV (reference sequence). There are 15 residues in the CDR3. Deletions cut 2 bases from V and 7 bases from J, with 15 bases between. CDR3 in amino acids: CASSLIAAPRNEQFF. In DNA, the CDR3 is TGTGCCAGCAGTTTAATAGCGGCCCCTAGGAATGAGCAGTTCTTC.

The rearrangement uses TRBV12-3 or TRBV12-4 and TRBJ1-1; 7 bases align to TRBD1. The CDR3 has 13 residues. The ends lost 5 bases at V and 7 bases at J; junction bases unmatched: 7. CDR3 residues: CASSLRDSSEAFF. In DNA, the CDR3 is TGTGCCAGCAGTCTCCGGGACAGCAGTGAAGCTTTCTTT.

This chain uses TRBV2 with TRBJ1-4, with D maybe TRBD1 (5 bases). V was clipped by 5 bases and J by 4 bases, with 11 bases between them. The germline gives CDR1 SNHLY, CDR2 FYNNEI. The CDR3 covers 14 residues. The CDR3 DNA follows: TGTGCCAGCAGTCAGGTGACAGTTAATGAAAAACTGTTTTTT. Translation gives CASSQVTVNEKLFF.

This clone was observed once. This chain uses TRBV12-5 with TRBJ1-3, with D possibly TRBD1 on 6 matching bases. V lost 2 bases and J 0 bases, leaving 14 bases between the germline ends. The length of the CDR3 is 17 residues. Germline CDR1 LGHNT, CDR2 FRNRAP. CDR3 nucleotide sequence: TGTGCTAGTGGTTTGCTCCGACAGGCGTTCTCTGGAAACACCATATATTTT. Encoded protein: CASGLLRQAFSGNTIYF.

The CDR3 nucleotides read TGCGCCAGCGCGACTAGCGGGAGATTGGGCACAGATACGCAGTATTTT. This encodes CASATSGRLGTDTQYF. The chain combines TRBV5-1 with TRBJ2-3, with 12 bases fitting TRBD2. The CDR3 is made up of 16 amino acids. Germline assignment: CDR1 SGHRS and CDR2 YFSETQ. Trimming at V came to 7 bases and at J to 1 base, leaving 7 bases not matched to a gene.

The CDR3 bases are TGTGCCAGCAGCTTGAGGGGGGCCTCCTACAATGAGCAGTTCTTC. Its protein is CASSLRGASYNEQFF. This sequence joins TRBV13 and TRBJ2-1, with D perhaps TRBD1 or TRBD2 (6 bases each). Germline CDR1 reads PRHDT; CDR2 reads FYEKMQ (reference sequence). The V gene lost 3 bases and the J gene lost 0 bases, with 9 bases spanning the gap. The CDR3 is 15 residues long.

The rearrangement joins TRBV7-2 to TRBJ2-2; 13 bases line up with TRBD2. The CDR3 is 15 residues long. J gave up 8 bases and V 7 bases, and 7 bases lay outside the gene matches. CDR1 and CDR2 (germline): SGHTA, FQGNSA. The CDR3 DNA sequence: TGTGCCAGCACCCCGACTAGCGGGAGGTTGGGGGAGCTGTTTTTT. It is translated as CASTPTSGRLGELFF. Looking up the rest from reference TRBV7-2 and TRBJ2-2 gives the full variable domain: GAGVSQSPSNKVTEKGKDVELRCDPISGHTALYWYRQSLGQGLEFLIYFQGNSAPDKSGLPSDRFSAERTGGSVSTLTIQRTQQEDSAVYLCASTPTSGRLGELFFGEGSRLTVL.

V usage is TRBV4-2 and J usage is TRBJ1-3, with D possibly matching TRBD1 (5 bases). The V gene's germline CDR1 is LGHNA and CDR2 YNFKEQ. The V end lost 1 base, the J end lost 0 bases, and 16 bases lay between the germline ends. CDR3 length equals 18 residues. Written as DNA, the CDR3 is TGTGCCAGCAGCCAAGCAGCCAGGAAGACAGTCTCTGGAAACACCATATATTTT. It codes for CASSQAARKTVSGNTIYF.

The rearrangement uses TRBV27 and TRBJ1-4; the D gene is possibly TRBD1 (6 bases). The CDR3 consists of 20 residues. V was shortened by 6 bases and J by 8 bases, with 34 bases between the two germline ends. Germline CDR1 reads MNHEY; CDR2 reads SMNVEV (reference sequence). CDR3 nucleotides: TGTGCCAGCAGCAATTTGTTGCGCGGGACGAAATCAGGGGCAGGGGAAAAACTGTTTTTT. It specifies CASSNLLRGTKSGAGEKLFF.

The CDR3 region has the DNA TGTGCCAGCAGCTCAGCGTTCAATCAGCCCCAGCATTTT. Translating it yields CASSSAFNQPQHF. The V and J genes are TRBV7-8 and TRBJ1-5; D gene ambiguous. The germline gives CDR1 SGHVS, CDR2 FQNEAQ. Trimming shortened V by 4 bases and J by 3 bases, and 7 bases separated the two germline ends. CDR3 length: 13 amino acids. Supplemented by reference TRBV7-8 and TRBJ1-5, the full variable domain reads GAGVSQSPRYKVAKRGQDVALRCDPISGHVSLFWYQQALGQGPEFLTYFQNEAQLDKSGLPSDRFFAERPEGSVSTLKIQRTQQEDSAVYLCASSSAFNQPQHFGDGTRLSIL.